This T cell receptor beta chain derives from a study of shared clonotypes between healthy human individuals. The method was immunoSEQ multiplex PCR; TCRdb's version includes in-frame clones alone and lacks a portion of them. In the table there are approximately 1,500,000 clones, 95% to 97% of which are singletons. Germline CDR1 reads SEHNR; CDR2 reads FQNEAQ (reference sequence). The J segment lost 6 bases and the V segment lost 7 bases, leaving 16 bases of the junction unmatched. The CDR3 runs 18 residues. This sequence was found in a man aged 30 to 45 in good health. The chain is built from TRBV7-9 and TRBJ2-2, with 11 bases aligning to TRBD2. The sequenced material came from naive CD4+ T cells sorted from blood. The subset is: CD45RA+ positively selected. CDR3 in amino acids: CASILLGLAGWHAGELFF. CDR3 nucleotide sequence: TGTGCCAGCATCCTCCTCGGACTAGCGGGCTGGCATGCCGGGGAGCTGTTTTTT.